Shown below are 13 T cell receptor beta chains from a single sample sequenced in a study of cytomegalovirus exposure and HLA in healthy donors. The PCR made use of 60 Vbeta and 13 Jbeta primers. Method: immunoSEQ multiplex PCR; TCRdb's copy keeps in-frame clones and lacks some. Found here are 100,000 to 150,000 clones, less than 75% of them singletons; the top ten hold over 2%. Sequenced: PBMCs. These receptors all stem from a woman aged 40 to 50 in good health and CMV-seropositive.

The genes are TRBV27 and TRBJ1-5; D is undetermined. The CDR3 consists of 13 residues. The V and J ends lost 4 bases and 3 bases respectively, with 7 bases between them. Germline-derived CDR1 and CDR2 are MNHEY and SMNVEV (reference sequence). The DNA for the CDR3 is TGTGCCAGCAGTTCCCTCTACAATCAGCCCCAGCATTTT. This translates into CASSSLYNQPQHF.

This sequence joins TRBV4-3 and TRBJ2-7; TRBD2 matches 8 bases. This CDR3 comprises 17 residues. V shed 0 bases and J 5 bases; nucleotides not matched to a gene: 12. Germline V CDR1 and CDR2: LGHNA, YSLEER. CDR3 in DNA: TGCGCCAGCAGCCAAGATTTGCGGGCGGGGGGCCGGGACGAGCAGTACTTC. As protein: CASSQDLRAGGRDEQYF.

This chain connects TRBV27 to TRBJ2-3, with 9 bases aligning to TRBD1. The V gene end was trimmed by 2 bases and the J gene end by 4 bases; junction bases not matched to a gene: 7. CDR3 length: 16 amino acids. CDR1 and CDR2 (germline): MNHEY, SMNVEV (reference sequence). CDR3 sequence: CASSLEYRGPADTQYF. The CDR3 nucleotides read TGTGCCAGCAGTTTAGAGTACAGGGGGCCCGCAGATACGCAGTATTTT.

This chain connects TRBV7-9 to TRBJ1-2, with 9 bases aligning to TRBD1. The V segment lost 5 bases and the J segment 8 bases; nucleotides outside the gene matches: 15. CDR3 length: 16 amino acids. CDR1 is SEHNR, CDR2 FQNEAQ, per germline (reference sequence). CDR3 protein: CASSPGLRDRVLGYTF. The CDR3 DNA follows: TGTGCCAGCAGCCCAGGCCTCCGGGACAGGGTGCTGGGCTACACCTTC.

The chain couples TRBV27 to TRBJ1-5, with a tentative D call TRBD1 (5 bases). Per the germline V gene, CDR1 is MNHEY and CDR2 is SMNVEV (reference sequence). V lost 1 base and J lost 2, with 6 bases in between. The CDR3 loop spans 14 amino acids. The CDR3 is CASSLLGGNQPQHF. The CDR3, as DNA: TGTGCCAGCAGTTTATTAGGGGGCAATCAGCCCCAGCATTTT.

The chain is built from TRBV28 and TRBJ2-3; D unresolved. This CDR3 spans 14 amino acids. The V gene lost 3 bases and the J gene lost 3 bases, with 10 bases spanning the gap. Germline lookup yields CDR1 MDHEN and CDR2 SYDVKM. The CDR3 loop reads CASSLGRRTDTQYF. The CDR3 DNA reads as TGTGCCAGCAGTTTGGGCAGAAGAACAGATACGCAGTATTTT.

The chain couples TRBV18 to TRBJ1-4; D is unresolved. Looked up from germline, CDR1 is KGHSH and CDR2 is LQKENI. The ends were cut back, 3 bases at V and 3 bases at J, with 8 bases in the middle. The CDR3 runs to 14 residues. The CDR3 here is CASSPGLANEKLFF. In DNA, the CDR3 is TGTGCCAGCTCACCTGGGCTGGCTAATGAAAAACTGTTTTTT.

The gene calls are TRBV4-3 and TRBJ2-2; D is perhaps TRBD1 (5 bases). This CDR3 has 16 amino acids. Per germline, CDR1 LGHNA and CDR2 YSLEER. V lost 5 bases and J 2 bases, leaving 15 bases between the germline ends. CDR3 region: CASSERGLGNTGELFF. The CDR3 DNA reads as TGCGCCAGCAGCGAAAGGGGTTTGGGCAACACCGGGGAGCTGTTTTTT.

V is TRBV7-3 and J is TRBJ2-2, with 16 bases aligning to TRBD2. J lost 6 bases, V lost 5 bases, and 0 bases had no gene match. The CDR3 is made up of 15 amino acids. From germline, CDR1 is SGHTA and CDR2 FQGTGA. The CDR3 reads CASSGTSGGAGELFF. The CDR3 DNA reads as TGTGCCAGCAGCGGGACTAGCGGGGGGGCCGGGGAGCTGTTTTTT.

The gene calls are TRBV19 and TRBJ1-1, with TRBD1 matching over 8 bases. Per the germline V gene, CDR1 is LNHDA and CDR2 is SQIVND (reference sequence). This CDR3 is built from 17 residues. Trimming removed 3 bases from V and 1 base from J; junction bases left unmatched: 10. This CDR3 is CASSIDDRGWGNTEAFF. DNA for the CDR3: TGTGCCAGTAGTATCGACGACAGGGGTTGGGGGAACACTGAAGCTTTCTTT.

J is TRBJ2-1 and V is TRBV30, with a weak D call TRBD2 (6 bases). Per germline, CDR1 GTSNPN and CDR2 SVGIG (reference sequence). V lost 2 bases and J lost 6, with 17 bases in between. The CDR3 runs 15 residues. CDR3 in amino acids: CAWSTGLYRPNEQFF. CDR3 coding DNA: TGTGCCTGGAGTACCGGACTATATCGCCCCAATGAGCAGTTCTTC.

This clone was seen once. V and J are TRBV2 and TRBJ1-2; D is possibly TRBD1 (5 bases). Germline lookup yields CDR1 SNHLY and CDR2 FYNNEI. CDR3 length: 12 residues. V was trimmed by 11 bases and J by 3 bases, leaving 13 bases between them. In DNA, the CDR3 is TGTGCCGGGGGGTTGGGGGACTATGGCTACACCTTC. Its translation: CAGGLGDYGYTF.

This chain's CDR3 is CASSQAASGSGEQYF. In nucleotides, the CDR3 is TGCGCCAGCAGCCAAGCGGCTAGCGGCTCGGGCGAGCAGTACTTC. The chain combines TRBV4-3 with TRBJ2-7, with 7 bases identical to TRBD2. Germline CDR1 LGHNA, CDR2 YSLEER. The CDR3 has 15 residues. V dropped 1 base and J dropped 6; count of bases not matched to a gene: 9.